The 30 T cell receptor beta chains given below trace back to one sample, sequenced in a study of CD8 T cells in ankylosing spondylitis. Their antigens are not known. Study observations and caveats: A TCR beta motif of several highly homologous variants seemed to mark ankylosing spondylitis blood.

Via MiXCR, TCRdb re-called the 5' RACE reads, giving one row per CDR3 protein. The profile shows about 220,000 distinct CDR3 sequences, 7% to 8% of them singletons. The sample taken for sequencing was blood, either unsorted or a sorted T cell fraction (not recorded which). These receptors came from a male donor with ankylosing spondylitis.

The chain is built from TRBV11-1 and TRBJ2-1; the match to TRBD2 covers 8 bases. CDR1 SGHAT and CDR2 FQDESV come from the germline V gene (reference sequence). There are 14 residues in the CDR3. Trimming at V came to 9 bases and at J to 6 bases, leaving 10 bases not matched to a gene. The CDR3 DNA sequence: TGTGCCAGTACTCGGTCTAGCGGGTTCAATGAGCAGTTCTTC. This gives the protein CASTRSSGFNEQFF.

The rearrangement uses TRBV9 and TRBJ2-7, with 8 bases lining up with TRBD1. CDR3 length: 16 amino acids. Germline loops: CDR1 SGDLS, CDR2 YYNGEE. Trimming took 3 bases from V and 1 from J; bases not matched to a gene: 9. This CDR3 reads CASSGSGTGPSYEQYF. CDR3 DNA sequence: TGTGCCAGCAGCGGATCCGGGACAGGCCCTTCCTACGAGCAGTACTTC. The full variable domain, completed using reference TRBV9 and TRBJ2-7, is DSGVTQTPKHLITATGQRVTLRCSPRSGDLSVYWYQQSLDQGLQFLIQYYNGEERAKGNILERFSAQQFPDLHSELNLSSLELGDSALYFCASSGSGTGPSYEQYFGPGTRLTVT.

This chain connects TRBV11-3 to TRBJ2-3; the match to TRBD2 covers 7 bases. The length of the CDR3 is 16 residues. Germline CDR1 reads SGHNT; CDR2 reads YENEEA. V dropped 5 bases and J dropped 3; count of bases not matched to a gene: 11. The CDR3 sequence: CASSHPREMSTDTQYF. CDR3 bases: TGTGCCAGCAGCCACCCGCGGGAGATGAGTACAGATACGCAGTATTTT.

There are many counts of this clonotype. This chain connects TRBV28 to TRBJ2-7; the D is unclear. Deletions cut 3 bases from V and 4 bases from J, with 10 bases between. This CDR3 region has 13 residues. Germline values: CDR1 MDHEN, CDR2 SYDVKM. CDR3 sequence: CASSFVLTYEQYF. Here the CDR3 DNA reads TGTGCCAGCAGTTTTGTCCTCACTTACGAGCAGTACTTC.

This clonotype has a count of ten or more. This chain links TRBV5-6 with TRBJ2-5, with TRBD1 matching over 8 bases. Germline V lookup: CDR1 SGHDT, CDR2 YYEEEE. V shed 2 bases and J 1 base; nucleotides not matched to a gene: 10. This CDR3 region has 17 residues. CDR3 in amino acids: CASSFYGTGGIQETQYF. CDR3 nucleotide sequence: TGTGCCAGCAGCTTTTACGGGACAGGCGGCATCCAAGAGACCCAGTACTTC.

This clonotype was seen ten or more times. The chain is built from TRBV28 and TRBJ2-7, with D uncertain. V lost 2 bases and J 1 base, leaving 15 bases between the germline ends. Germline V gene data show CDR1 as MDHEN and CDR2 as SYDVKM. CDR3 length equals 16 residues. The CDR3 nucleotides read TGTGCCAGCAGTTTAAGTAGAAAGGAAGGATCCTACGAGCAGTACTTC. Translating it yields CASSLSRKEGSYEQYF. Looking up the rest from reference TRBV28 and TRBJ2-7 gives the full variable domain: DVKVTQSSRYLVKRTGEKVFLECVQDMDHENMFWYRQDPGLGLRLIYFSYDVKMKEKGDIPEGYSVSREKKERFSLILESASTNQTSMYLCASSLSRKEGSYEQYFGPGTRLTVT.

This clonotype was observed at least ten times. The V and J genes are TRBV10-3 and TRBJ2-6; 8 bases map to TRBD1. Germline CDR1 and CDR2: ENHRY and SYGVKD. The J segment lost 0 bases and the V segment lost 3 bases, leaving 4 bases of the junction unmatched. This CDR3 has 17 amino acids. This chain's CDR3 is CAISDSGQDSGANVLTF. In DNA form, the CDR3 reads TGTGCCATCAGTGACTCGGGACAGGACTCTGGGGCCAACGTCCTGACTTTC.

At least ten counts were recorded for this clonotype. V usage is TRBV6-1 and J usage is TRBJ2-7; the D gene is possibly TRBD1 (5 bases). The CDR3 is 14 residues long. The V gene lost 0 bases and the J gene lost 4 bases, with 10 bases spanning the gap. Germline V lookup: CDR1 MNHNS, CDR2 SASEGT. The DNA for the CDR3 is TGTGCCAGCAGTGAAGCAACACAGGTTTACGAGCAGTACTTC. Protein product: CASSEATQVYEQYF.

This clonotype was observed many times. The rearrangement links TRBV5-1 to TRBJ1-1; a possible D gene is TRBD1 (5 bases). Germline V lookup: CDR1 SGHRS, CDR2 YFSETQ. The CDR3 extends over 14 amino acids. Trimming cost V 2 bases and J 0 bases, with 8 bases left between them. CDR3 amino acids: CASSFEGMNTEAFF. Written as DNA, the CDR3 is TGCGCCAGCAGCTTCGAGGGGATGAACACTGAAGCTTTCTTT. The whole variable domain, remainder taken from reference TRBV5-1 and TRBJ1-1, is KAGVTQTPRYLIKTRGQQVTLSCSPISGHRSVSWYQQTPGQGLQFLFEYFSETQRNKGNFPGRFSGRQFSNSRSEMNVSTLELGDSALYLCASSFEGMNTEAFFGQGTRLTVV.

This clonotype was seen repeatedly, ten times or more. The chain recombines TRBV4-1 with TRBJ1-5; 10 nucleotides match TRBD1. V was clipped by 5 bases and J by 6 bases; unmatched bases: 4. The germline gives CDR1 MGHRA, CDR2 YSYEKL. The CDR3 covers 14 residues. This chain's CDR3 is CASSVRDRGQPQHF. CDR3 DNA: TGCGCCAGCAGCGTAAGGGACAGGGGTCAGCCCCAGCATTTT.

This clonotype has only a few counts. The chain couples TRBV29-1 to TRBJ1-2; D is possibly TRBD1 (5 bases). V lost 5 bases and J 0 bases, leaving 16 bases between the germline ends. Per germline, CDR1 SQVTM and CDR2 ANQGSEA. CDR3 length equals 15 residues. The CDR3 protein is CSVIRVDGANYGYTF. CDR3 in DNA: TGCAGCGTTATCAGGGTAGATGGAGCTAACTATGGCTACACCTTC.

This clonotype was counted at least ten times. This rearrangement joins TRBV21-1 to TRBJ1-2; the listed D gene, TRBD1, was not tested against the DNA. TRBV21-1 is shown as a pseudogene. The CDR3 runs to 17 residues. CDR3 in amino acids: CASSKKQGSSTHSGYTF. CDR3 in DNA: TGTGCCAGCAGCAAAAAACAGGGGTCGAGTACCCATAGTGGCTACACCTTC.

The sample holds many counts of this clonotype. The rearrangement links TRBV15 to TRBJ2-3; D not certain. V was cut by 1 base and J by 4 bases, with 6 bases left in between. The germline gives CDR1 LNHNV, CDR2 YYDKDF (reference sequence). The CDR3 length is 13 residues. CDR3 nucleotides: TGTGCCACCAGCAGAGTGGCGCCAGATACGCAGTATTTT. The encoded protein is CATSRVAPDTQYF.

Ten or more counts support this clonotype. CDR3 in amino acids: CASSLALQPYEQYF. The CDR3 DNA follows: TGTGCCAGCAGCTTAGCGCTCCAGCCCTACGAGCAGTACTTC. This sequence joins TRBV7-2 and TRBJ2-7, with D unresolved. The V end was cut by 0 bases, the J end by 2 bases, with 8 bases between. Germline V gives CDR1 SGHTA, CDR2 FQGNSA. The CDR3 runs to 14 residues.

In its sample, this clonotype was seen many times. J is TRBJ1-1 and V is TRBV15, with D perhaps TRBD1 (5 bases). The CDR3 length is 13 residues. V was pared by 4 bases and J by 7 bases, with 13 bases between. Germline V CDR1 and CDR2: LNHNV, YYDKDF (reference sequence). CDR3 loop: CATSTAGDFEAFF. The CDR3 DNA follows: TGTGCCACCAGCACTGCGGGGGACTTTGAAGCTTTCTTT.

There are many counts of this clonotype. The V gene is TRBV29-1, the J gene TRBJ2-2, with D perhaps matching TRBD2 (5 bases). Deletions cut 6 bases from V and 5 bases from J, with 10 bases between. Germline V CDR1 and CDR2: SQVTM, ANQGSEA. The CDR3 has 12 residues. The CDR3 region is CSVVPGTGELFF. DNA of the CDR3: TGCAGCGTGGTACCGGGGACCGGGGAGCTGTTTTTT.

This clonotype was seen many times. The rearrangement uses TRBV7-2 and TRBJ2-1, with TRBD1 matching over 9 bases. The CDR3 totals 16 residues. Germline V gives CDR1 SGHTA, CDR2 FQGNSA. J was trimmed by 3 bases and V by 5 bases; bases with no gene match: 8. The CDR3 DNA sequence: TGTGCCAGCAGCCCAACTGACAGGGGGAGCTACAATGAGCAGTTCTTC. It translates to CASSPTDRGSYNEQFF.

This clonotype was picked up many times. The chain has TRBV20-1 and TRBJ2-2; 8 bases align to TRBD1. There are 14 residues in the CDR3. V was clipped by 5 bases and J by 1 base; unmatched bases: 3. Per the germline V gene, CDR1 is DFQATT and CDR2 is SNEGSKA (reference sequence). CDR3 sequence: CSAFTGGNTGELFF. The CDR3 DNA is TGCAGTGCTTTTACAGGGGGGAACACCGGGGAGCTGTTTTTT.

Ten or more counts support this clonotype. This rearrangement joins TRBV5-1 to TRBJ2-3; 11 positions match TRBD1. CDR1 is SGHRS, CDR2 YFSETQ, per germline. Unmatched junction bases numbered 5, after V lost 4 bases and J lost 7 bases. The CDR3 spans 14 residues. CDR3 bases: TGCGCCAGCAGCCTGGGACAGGGGGGGAATACGCAGTATTTT. Translated, it gives CASSLGQGGNTQYF.

This clonotype was observed many times. V gene TRBV28 combines with J gene TRBJ2-7, with TRBD1 as a possible D gene (6 bases). Trimming stripped 1 base from V and 3 bases from J, with 10 bases between. The CDR3 length is 14 residues. CDR1 and CDR2 from the germline V gene are MDHEN and SYDVKM. In DNA form, the CDR3 reads TGTGCCAGCAGTTTATTGTCCAGGGGCTACGAGCAGTACTTC. It encodes CASSLLSRGYEQYF.

This sequence joins TRBV3-1 and TRBJ2-2; 10 positions agree with TRBD1. V shed 1 base and J 3 bases; nucleotides not matched to a gene: 2. The V gene's germline CDR1 is LGHDT and CDR2 YNNKEL (reference sequence). The CDR3 has 16 amino acids. The CDR3 loop reads CASSQGQGAHTGELFF. The CDR3 DNA reads TGTGCCAGCAGCCAAGGACAGGGGGCGCACACCGGGGAGCTGTTTTTT.

This clonotype appeared a few times. V and J are TRBV27 and TRBJ2-7, with D maybe TRBD1 (5 bases). The germline V gene encodes CDR1 MNHEY and CDR2 SMNVEV (reference sequence). The CDR3 sequence is 17 residues long. V lost 5 bases and J 2 bases, leaving 22 bases between the germline ends. CDR3 nucleotide sequence: TGTGCCAGCAGTGCCGTCTTGCGGCCCCTGGGGCCCTACGAGCAGTACTTC. As protein: CASSAVLRPLGPYEQYF.

This clonotype has at least ten counts. This chain links TRBV29-1 with TRBJ2-3; TRBD1 aligns across 8 bases. This CDR3 is built from 14 residues. Trimming took 4 bases from V and 2 from J; bases not matched to a gene: 5. Germline CDR1 SQVTM, CDR2 ANQGSEA. DNA of the CDR3: TGCAGCGTTGCTGTGGACAGGGTCACAGATACGCAGTATTTT. Residues: CSVAVDRVTDTQYF.

The chain couples TRBV14 to TRBJ2-1; a possible D gene is TRBD1 (6 bases). Deletions cut 2 bases from V and 4 bases from J, with 15 bases between. Germline V lookup: CDR1 SGHDN, CDR2 FVKESK. CDR3 length equals 16 residues. The CDR3 loop is CASSQRQAARYNEQFF. The CDR3 DNA reads TGTGCCAGCAGCCAAAGACAGGCCGCGAGGTACAATGAGCAGTTCTTC.

The table lists this clonotype with many counts. This chain joins TRBV5-1 and TRBJ2-5; D tentatively fits TRBD1 or TRBD2 (5 bases each). The V and J ends lost 4 bases and 1 base respectively, with 26 bases between them. This CDR3 is built from 19 residues. Germline V gene sequence: CDR1 SGHRS, CDR2 YFSETQ. The chain's CDR3 is CASSNEFHTGTLVQETQYF. Written as DNA, the CDR3 is TGCGCCAGCAGCAACGAATTTCACACCGGGACGCTGGTCCAAGAGACCCAGTACTTC.

This clonotype showed up many times. The rearrangement links TRBV20-1 to TRBJ1-1; 7 bases are a match to TRBD1. Germline CDR1 and CDR2: DFQATT and SNEGSKA (reference sequence). V lost 2 bases, J lost 4 bases, and 4 bases stayed unmatched. CDR3 size: 13 residues. The CDR3 loop is CSARPTGSTEAFF. The CDR3 DNA follows: TGCAGTGCTAGACCGACAGGGTCCACTGAAGCTTTCTTT.

V is TRBV3-1 and J is TRBJ2-3; D is undetermined. The CDR3 spans 15 residues. V was cut by 4 bases and J by 0 bases, with 11 bases left in between. CDR1 is LGHDT and CDR2 is YNNKEL in the germline V gene (reference sequence). The CDR3 region has the DNA TGTGCCAGCAGCCCTACGACAACTAGCACAGATACGCAGTATTTT. As protein: CASSPTTTSTDTQYF.

There are a few counts of this clonotype. The rearrangement links TRBV20-1 to TRBJ1-2; D possibly corresponds to TRBD1 (5 bases). This CDR3 region has 11 residues. The V end was cut by 3 bases, the J end by 5 bases, with 7 bases between. Germline V gene lookup returns CDR1 DFQATT and CDR2 SNEGSKA (reference sequence). The CDR3 region has the DNA TGCAGTGCTAGGGACATTTATGGCTACACCTTC. As protein: CSARDIYGYTF.

This clonotype occurred many times. The CDR3 DNA sequence: TGTGCCAGCAGCCCCTTGGCGGGACTTGGCGAGCAGTACTTC. Translated: CASSPLAGLGEQYF. The chain uses TRBV7-8 and TRBJ2-7; a weak D match, TRBD2 (6 bases). The CDR3 loop spans 14 amino acids. Germline V gene data show CDR1 as SGHVS and CDR2 as FQNEAQ. With 5 bases removed from V and 6 bases from J, the gap between germline ends came to 17 bases.

The sample holds many counts of this clonotype. The chain is built from TRBV7-9 and TRBJ2-3, with 12 bases matching TRBD2. The CDR3 has 16 residues. The germline gives CDR1 SEHNR, CDR2 FQNEAQ (reference sequence). The J segment lost 6 bases and the V segment lost 7 bases, leaving 11 bases of the junction unmatched. The CDR3 here is CASTDPSGRAVDTQYF. CDR3 DNA sequence: TGTGCCAGCACCGATCCTAGCGGGAGGGCCGTTGATACGCAGTATTTT.